The 27 T cell receptor beta chains reported below all come from one sample, sequenced in a study (dated by TCRdb to between 2020 and 2023). Libraries came from the immunoSEQ multiplex PCR assay. The table was pulled from immuneACCESS by TCRdb, which kept in-frame rearrangements only. Such tables lose some clones; where checked, under half of the loss comes from unresolved V genes, and the rest has no known cause. The sample table contains under 65,000 clones; only one count was recorded for approximately 93% of them. Approximately 12% of the sample is taken by the ten largest. The sample taken for sequencing was PBMCs. The receptors shown here come from a man in his forties with rheumatoid arthritis.

The chain couples TRBV28 to TRBJ2-5; D is perhaps TRBD1 (6 bases). The ends were cut back, 4 bases at V and 4 bases at J, with 13 bases in the middle. Germline V lookup: CDR1 MDHEN, CDR2 SYDVKM. CDR3 length: 14 residues. CDR3 DNA sequence: TGTGCCAGCAGTTCGCTACAGGGCCGAGAGACCCAGTACTTC. Its protein is CASSSLQGRETQYF.

This clone was counted a single time. This chain connects TRBV28 to TRBJ1-1; 12 bases fit TRBD1. CDR3 length equals 17 residues. V trimming: 4 bases; J trimming: 1 base; junction bases outside the gene matches: 7. Germline-derived CDR1 and CDR2 are MDHEN and SYDVKM. The CDR3 sequence is CASSSAGTGGRNTEAFF. CDR3 bases: TGTGCCAGCAGTTCCGCCGGGACAGGGGGCCGGAACACTGAAGCTTTCTTT.

This clone appeared once. J is TRBJ2-1 and V is TRBV28; 10 bases match TRBD2. Germline V CDR1 and CDR2: MDHEN, SYDVKM. The CDR3 loop spans 17 amino acids. V dropped 3 bases and J dropped 1; count of bases not matched to a gene: 6. CDR3 sequence: CASSFLVAGGSYNEQFF. The CDR3 DNA is TGTGCCAGCAGTTTCTTAGTAGCGGGGGGTTCCTACAATGAGCAGTTCTTC.

The chain is built from TRBV29-1 and TRBJ1-6; the D gene is possibly TRBD1 (6 bases). V was trimmed by 5 bases and J by 6 bases, leaving 14 bases between them. The CDR3 sequence is 14 residues long. The V gene's germline CDR1 is SQVTM and CDR2 ANQGSEA. The CDR3 nucleotides read TGCAGCGTTCAACCTGGACAGTTTAATTCACCCCTCCACTTT. Residues: CSVQPGQFNSPLHF. Full variable domain (rest looked up from reference TRBV29-1 and TRBJ1-6): SAVISQKPSRDICQRGTSLTIQCQVDSQVTMMFWYRQQPGQSLTLIATANQGSEATYESGFVIDKFPISRPNLTFSTLTVSNMSPEDSSIYLCSVQPGQFNSPLHFGNGTRLTVT.

V usage is TRBV6-6 and J usage is TRBJ1-5; a possible D gene is TRBD1 (5 bases). Germline V gene sequence: CDR1 MNHNY, CDR2 SVGAGI (reference sequence). V gave up 8 bases and J gave up 6 bases, with 14 bases separating them. CDR3 length: 13 amino acids. CDR3 in DNA: TGTGCCAGCGGGGGAGGGTCCCCTCAGCCCCAGCATTTT. Translating gives CASGGGSPQPQHF.

The rearrangement uses TRBV5-1 and TRBJ2-5; maybe TRBD2 (7 bases). The ends were cut back, 4 bases at V and 5 bases at J, with 15 bases in the middle. The germline CDR1 and CDR2 sequences are SGHRS and YFSETQ. This CDR3 is 14 amino acids long. In nucleotides, the CDR3 is TGCGCCAGCAGCACGCCGGGGGGCACGGAGACCCAGTACTTC. The encoded protein is CASSTPGGTETQYF.

The chain has TRBV20-1 and TRBJ2-7; possibly TRBD2 for D (6 bases). In germline, CDR1 is DFQATT, CDR2 SNEGSKA (reference sequence). V shed 3 bases and J shed 0 bases, with 12 bases lying between them. This CDR3 region has 14 residues. The CDR3 bases are TGCAGTGCTAGTCTCGGGAGAAGCTCCTACGAGCAGTACTTC. Protein product: CSASLGRSSYEQYF.

The genes are TRBV27 and TRBJ1-5; the D is unclear. V was clipped by 0 bases and J by 1 base, with 4 bases between them. The CDR3 has 14 amino acids. CDR1 is MNHEY, CDR2 SMNVEV, per germline (reference sequence). This CDR3 reads CASSLSWSNQPQHF. The CDR3 DNA follows: TGTGCCAGCAGTTTATCGTGGAGCAATCAGCCCCAGCATTTT.

V usage is TRBV21-1 and J usage is TRBJ2-1; the DNA was not compared with TRBD1, the D call given in the table. TRBV21-1 is an annotated pseudogene. The CDR3 consists of 16 residues. The CDR3 sequence is CASSKVQGGLYNEQFF. In DNA, the CDR3 is TGTGCCAGCAGCAAAGTTCAAGGGGGCCTTTACAATGAGCAGTTCTTC.

This clone was observed a handful of times. This chain connects TRBV6-1 to TRBJ1-5; TRBD1 is a possible D gene (6 bases). From germline, CDR1 is MNHNS and CDR2 SASEGT. The CDR3 runs to 14 residues. The V end lost 6 bases, the J end lost 7 bases, and 16 bases lay between the germline ends. The CDR3 DNA sequence: TGTGCCAGCAGCTTAGGGGGGGCCCGGCAGCCCCAGCATTTT. Translating gives CASSLGGARQPQHF.

The chain joins TRBV15 to TRBJ1-6; D is uncertain. The CDR3 covers 15 residues. Deletions cut 5 bases from V and 9 bases from J, with 17 bases between. The germline V gene encodes CDR1 LNHNV and CDR2 YYDKDF (reference sequence). CDR3 nucleotides: TGTGCCACCAGCGCGTATGGAGGGATGGGTTCACCCCTCCACTTT. Protein: CATSAYGGMGSPLHF.

The rearrangement uses TRBV7-2 and TRBJ2-3; a possible D gene is TRBD2 (5 bases). The CDR3 is made up of 15 amino acids. Trimming stripped 1 base from V and 0 bases from J, with 8 bases between. Germline V CDR1 and CDR2: SGHTA, FQGNSA. The CDR3 region is CASSLVPGSTDTQYF. Written as DNA, the CDR3 is TGTGCCAGCAGCTTAGTCCCGGGGAGCACAGATACGCAGTATTTT.

The chain links TRBV25-1 to TRBJ2-1, with TRBD2 matching 12 bases. Trimming at V came to 3 bases and at J to 0 bases, leaving 6 bases not matched to a gene. The CDR3 extends over 18 amino acids. CDR1 and CDR2 from the germline V gene are MGHDK and SYGVNS. The CDR3 is CASSDSRLAGDSYNEQFF. CDR3 in DNA: TGTGCCAGCAGTGATTCGCGACTAGCGGGGGACTCCTACAATGAGCAGTTCTTC.

The rearrangement links TRBV13 to TRBJ2-2; D perhaps matches TRBD2 (7 bases). The CDR3 spans 14 residues. V lost 10 bases and J lost 5, with 17 bases in between. The V gene's germline CDR1 is PRHDT and CDR2 FYEKMQ (reference sequence). CDR3 amino acids: CATNRGAGTGELFF. CDR3 nucleotides: TGTGCCACCAACCGGGGGGCAGGGACCGGGGAGCTGTTTTTT.

The V gene is TRBV24-1, the J gene TRBJ2-7; TRBD2 matches at 13 bases. This CDR3 has 15 amino acids. J lost 3 bases, V lost 4 bases, and 2 bases had no gene match. CDR1 KGHDR and CDR2 SFDVKD come from the germline V gene. The CDR3 sequence: CATSDRTSGSYEQYF. The CDR3 region has the DNA TGTGCCACCAGTGACCGGACTAGCGGGAGCTACGAGCAGTACTTC.

The sample holds a few counts of this clone. The V and J genes are TRBV6-5 and TRBJ1-3; D remains unclear. CDR1 and CDR2 from the germline V gene are MNHEY and SVGAGI. The V gene lost 0 bases and the J gene lost 2 bases, with 11 bases spanning the gap. This CDR3 contains 16 residues. The CDR3 DNA reads TGTGCCAGCAGTTACTCGATCCCTGGGACTGGAAACACCATATATTTT. This translates into CASSYSIPGTGNTIYF.

The chain recombines TRBV9 with TRBJ1-4; 7 bases line up with TRBD1. V lost 3 bases and J lost 0; bases outside the gene matches: 2. CDR1 SGDLS and CDR2 YYNGEE come from the germline V gene. The CDR3 covers 15 residues. The CDR3 DNA follows: TGTGCCAGCAGCGCCACAGGGGCAACTAATGAAAAACTGTTTTTT. Encoded protein: CASSATGATNEKLFF.

The V gene is TRBV7-6, the J gene TRBJ2-3; 11 bases line up with TRBD2. The CDR3 is 17 residues long. Germline values: CDR1 SGHVS, CDR2 FNYEAQ. Germline trimming cut 1 base from V and 2 bases from J; bases unmatched to any gene: 5. CDR3 region: CASSLVLAGGLTDTQYF. The CDR3 DNA follows: TGTGCCAGCAGCTTAGTTCTAGCGGGAGGTCTCACAGATACGCAGTATTTT.

J is TRBJ1-1 and V is TRBV18, with unresolved D. Germline assignment: CDR1 KGHSH and CDR2 LQKENI. Trimming took off 0 bases at V and 1 base at J, with 9 bases between the two ends. The CDR3 length is 15 residues. Written as DNA, the CDR3 is TGTGCCAGCTCACCACCAAGGGCCGCGAACACTGAAGCTTTCTTT. As protein: CASSPPRAANTEAFF.

This chain joins TRBV5-5 and TRBJ2-3; TRBD2 aligns across 7 bases. Trimming took 0 bases from V and 0 from J; bases not matched to a gene: 7. CDR3 length: 17 amino acids. Per the germline V gene, CDR1 is SGHKS and CDR2 is YYEKEE (reference sequence). The DNA of the CDR3 is TGTGCCAGCAGCTTGGGCGGGGGTCCCTTTAGCACAGATACGCAGTATTTT. It is translated as CASSLGGGPFSTDTQYF. Full variable domain (rest looked up from reference TRBV5-5 and TRBJ2-3): DAGVTQSPTHLIKTRGQQVTLRCSPISGHKSVSWYQQVLGQGPQFIFQYYEKEERGRGNFPDRFSARQFPNYSSELNVNALLLGDSALYLCASSLGGGPFSTDTQYFGPGTRLTVL.

This clone was detected once. This sequence joins TRBV7-3 and TRBJ2-2; D is perhaps TRBD1 (5 bases). CDR3 length equals 15 residues. Trimming took off 0 bases at V and 4 bases at J, with 9 bases between the two ends. Germline lookup yields CDR1 SGHTA and CDR2 FQGTGA. CDR3 nucleotides: TGTGCCAGCAGCTTAACGTTAAGGGGCACCGGGGAGCTGTTTTTT. Its translation is CASSLTLRGTGELFF.

The chain carries TRBV25-1 and TRBJ1-4; D remains ambiguous. Germline V gives CDR1 MGHDK, CDR2 SYGVNS. The CDR3 is 16 amino acids. Trimming removed 0 bases from V and 2 bases from J, with 10 bases in between. The CDR3 region is CASSEYLDYTNEKLFF. The DNA for the CDR3 is TGTGCCAGCAGTGAATATCTGGACTATACTAATGAAAAACTGTTTTTT.

The chain uses TRBV6-5 and TRBJ1-1, with D maybe TRBD1 (5 bases). The CDR3 has 12 residues. The germline gives CDR1 MNHEY, CDR2 SVGAGI. Trimming took 8 bases from V and 1 from J, leaving 8 bases between them. This chain's CDR3 is CASLRGNTEAFF. The CDR3 coding sequence is TGTGCCAGCTTAAGGGGGAACACTGAAGCTTTCTTT.

V gene TRBV11-3 combines with J gene TRBJ2-3, with no clear D. Between the trimmed V and J ends, which lost 5 bases and 2 bases, there was a span of 11 bases. CDR1 is SGHNT and CDR2 is YENEEA in the germline V gene. The CDR3 contains 14 residues. The CDR3 DNA follows: TGTGCCAGCAGCCTCGGTAAGGACACAGATACGCAGTATTTT. This codes for CASSLGKDTDTQYF. Supplemented by reference TRBV11-3 and TRBJ2-3, the full variable domain reads EAGVVQSPRYKIIEKKQPVAFWCNPISGHNTLYWYLQNLGQGPELLIRYENEEAVDDSQLPKDRFSAERLKGVDSTLKIQPAELGDSAVYLCASSLGKDTDTQYFGPGTRLTVL.

The chain is built from TRBV6-5 and TRBJ1-1; 8 bases match TRBD1. The V and J ends lost 7 bases and 7 bases, in that order; junction bases with no gene match: 11. CDR3 length: 14 residues. Per the germline V gene, CDR1 is MNHEY and CDR2 is SVGAGI. Here the CDR3 reads CASNEIDRGGEAFF. DNA for the CDR3: TGTGCCAGCAACGAAATCGACAGGGGTGGTGAAGCTTTCTTT.

The chain couples TRBV3-1 (or the pseudogene TRBV3-2) to TRBJ2-4; 7 nucleotides agree with TRBD1. The V segment lost 4 bases and the J segment 8 bases; nucleotides outside the gene matches: 11. Germline assignment: CDR1 LGHDT and CDR2 YNNKEL (reference sequence). The CDR3 contains 15 residues. This chain's CDR3 is CASSPQQGQRYIQYF. CDR3 nucleotide sequence: TGTGCCAGCAGCCCGCAACAGGGGCAGAGGTACATTCAGTACTTC.

This chain links TRBV2 with TRBJ2-1; D might be TRBD2 (6 bases). The ends were cut back, 4 bases at V and 4 bases at J, with 14 bases in the middle. Germline-derived CDR1 and CDR2 are SNHLY and FYNNEI. The CDR3 runs 15 residues. Written as DNA, the CDR3 is TGTGCCAGCAGTGTGGAGGGTGGGTTTTACAATGAGCAGTTCTTC. It yields the protein CASSVEGGFYNEQFF.